The entry below gives a single TCR beta chain sequence along with its context. This CDR3 has 12 residues. V was clipped by 2 bases and J by 7 bases, with 9 bases between them. Looked up from germline, CDR1 is SGHRS and CDR2 is YFSETQ. This entry is derived from a study of blood T cell repertoires in COVID-19. The overall study: Material from acute and convalescent COVID-19 was sourced from the United States, Italy and Spain.

Generated by immunoSEQ multiplex PCR, the TCRdb table keeps only in-frame clones and is missing some. The table has a few hundred thousand clones, approximately 90% seen once. The sequencing sample was made of peripheral blood. This receptor was identified in a woman aged 45-59 years with COVID-19, enrolled during active disease. The chain has TRBV5-1 and TRBJ1-1, with a possible D match to TRBD1 (5 bases). The CDR3 is CASSLGTGEAFF. The CDR3 region has the DNA TGCGCCAGCAGCTTAGGAACAGGTGAAGCTTTCTTT.